This TCR beta chain was obtained from a study of type 1 regulatory T cells. Background on the study: This in vitro CD4 product, T-allo10, is enriched for Tr1 cells and alloantigen-specific. Whole-study results and caveats: Tr1 cells had a more restricted TCR repertoire than non-Tr1 cells.

A single record per CDR3 protein comes from TCRdb applying MiXCR to the reads. Of tens of thousands of distinct CDR3 sequences in the sample, around 20% were seen once. This clonotype was recorded at least ten times. Antigen specificity is unknown. The CDR3 sequence is 11 residues long. CDR1 and CDR2 (germline): SNHLY, FYNNEI. Trimming left V 4 bases short and J 2 bases short, with 3 bases between. The rearrangement uses TRBV2 and TRBJ2-7; the D is unclear. The source is a human donor in good health. The sequenced sample consisted of cultured type 1 regulatory T (Tr1) cells, either the whole culture or a sorted fraction (not recorded which). The CDR3 sequence: CASSGAYEQYF. CDR3 coding DNA: TGTGCCAGCAGTGGGGCCTACGAGCAGTACTTC.